This TCR beta chain was identified in a study of T cells after yellow fever vaccination. From germline, CDR1 is MNHEY and CDR2 SMNVEV (reference sequence). Between the trimmed V and J ends, which lost 5 bases and 7 bases, there was a span of 11 bases. The CDR3 has 12 amino acids. TCRdb analysed the 5' RACE reads with MiXCR anew, one entry per CDR3 protein. The sample comprises hundreds of thousands of distinct CDR3 sequences, roughly 3.5% of which are singletons, and about a quarter rests with the top ten. The specimen comprised PBMCs, sampled on the day of the yellow fever booster vaccination. The TCR was taken from a man in his late teens or twenties who received the YFV17D yellow fever vaccine. The rearrangement joins TRBV27 to TRBJ2-5; D is uncertain. The CDR3 sequence: CASSPPLGTQYF. The CDR3 nucleotides are TGTGCCAGCAGTCCCCCTCTCGGGACCCAGTACTTC.